These 2 T cell receptor beta chains were all obtained from the same sample, sequenced in a study of blood T cell repertoires in COVID-19 (dated by TCRdb to 2019 to 2021). Library creation used the immunoSEQ multiplex PCR assay. Entries here come from immuneACCESS through TCRdb and include only in-frame sequences with V and J called. Some clones fail to appear in such tables; in the studies checked, an unresolved V gene covers under half of the shortfall, and the cause of the remainder is unknown. This sample has 80,000 to 100,000 clones in its table, and around nine tenths of those were observed once. The ten most abundant clones make up approximately 10% of the sample. Sequenced: peripheral blood. The receptor set was obtained from a man in his forties or fifties with acute or convalescent COVID-19.

This sequence joins TRBV6-6 and TRBJ1-5; D perhaps matches TRBD1 (6 bases). Germline V gene sequence: CDR1 MNHNY, CDR2 SVGAGI (reference sequence). V was cut by 0 bases and J by 2 bases, with 11 bases left in between. CDR3 length equals 16 residues. The CDR3 DNA reads as TGTGCCAGCAGTTACTCAGGCAGGGGTGGCAATCAGCCCCAGCATTTT. Translation gives CASSYSGRGGNQPQHF.

V is TRBV25-1 and J is TRBJ1-2, with 7 bases that match TRBD1. The ends lost 2 bases at V and 2 bases at J; junction bases unmatched: 5. The CDR3 extends over 15 amino acids. Germline-derived CDR1 and CDR2 are MGHDK and SYGVNS. The CDR3 nucleotides read TGTGCCAGCAGTGAAACCCTGACAGGGAACTATGGCTACACCTTC. Protein product: CASSETLTGNYGYTF.